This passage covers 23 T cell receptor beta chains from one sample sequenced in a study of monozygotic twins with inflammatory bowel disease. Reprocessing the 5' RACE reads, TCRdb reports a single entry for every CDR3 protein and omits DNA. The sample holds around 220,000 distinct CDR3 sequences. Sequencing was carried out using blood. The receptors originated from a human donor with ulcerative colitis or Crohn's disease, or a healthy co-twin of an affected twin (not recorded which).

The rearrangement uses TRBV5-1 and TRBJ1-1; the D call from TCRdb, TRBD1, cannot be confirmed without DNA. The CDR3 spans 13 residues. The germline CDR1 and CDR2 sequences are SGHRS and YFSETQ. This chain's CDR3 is CASSLTGYTEAFF.

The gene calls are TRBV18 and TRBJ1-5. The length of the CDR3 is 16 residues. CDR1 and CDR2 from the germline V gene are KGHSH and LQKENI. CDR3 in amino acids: CASSPPGLVSNQPQHF.

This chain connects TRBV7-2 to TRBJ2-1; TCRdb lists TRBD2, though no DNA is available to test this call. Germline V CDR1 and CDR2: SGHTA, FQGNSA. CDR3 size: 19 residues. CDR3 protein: CASSLAPEERGSSYNEQFF.

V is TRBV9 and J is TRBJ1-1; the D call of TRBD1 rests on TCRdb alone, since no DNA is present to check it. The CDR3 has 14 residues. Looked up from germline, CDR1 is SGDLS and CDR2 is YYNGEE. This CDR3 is CASSLDPRRTEAFF.

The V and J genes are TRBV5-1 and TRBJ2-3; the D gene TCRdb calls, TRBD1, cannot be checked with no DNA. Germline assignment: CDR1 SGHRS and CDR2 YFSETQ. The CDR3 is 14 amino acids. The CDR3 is CASSPGTATDTQYF. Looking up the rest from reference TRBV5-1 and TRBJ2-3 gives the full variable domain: KAGVTQTPRYLIKTRGQQVTLSCSPISGHRSVSWYQQTPGQGLQFLFEYFSETQRNKGNFPGRFSGRQFSNSRSEMNVSTLELGDSALYLCASSPGTATDTQYFGPGTRLTVL.

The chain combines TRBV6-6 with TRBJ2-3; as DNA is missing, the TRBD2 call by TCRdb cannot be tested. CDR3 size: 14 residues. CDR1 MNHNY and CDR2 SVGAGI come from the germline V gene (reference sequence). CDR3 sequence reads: CASIVGGSTDTQYF.

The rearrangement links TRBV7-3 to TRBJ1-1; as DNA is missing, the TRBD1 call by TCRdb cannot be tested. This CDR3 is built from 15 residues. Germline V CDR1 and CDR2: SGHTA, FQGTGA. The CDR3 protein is CASSLTGGQGTEAFF.

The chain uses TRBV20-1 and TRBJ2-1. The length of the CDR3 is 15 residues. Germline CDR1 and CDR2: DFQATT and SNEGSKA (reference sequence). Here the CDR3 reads CSARDFALAPSEQFF.

This chain's CDR3 is CASSLSFGQGDFF. The chain recombines TRBV5-5 with TRBJ2-1; TCRdb calls TRBD1, which cannot be checked without DNA. CDR3 length: 13 residues. Germline V CDR1 and CDR2: SGHKS, YYEKEE (reference sequence). Using reference TRBV5-5 and TRBJ2-1 for the parts outside the CDR3, the full variable domain is DAGVTQSPTHLIKTRGQQVTLRCSPISGHKSVSWYQQVLGQGPQFIFQYYEKEERGRGNFPDRFSARQFPNYSSELNVNALLLGDSALYLCASSLSFGQGDFFGPGTRLTVL.

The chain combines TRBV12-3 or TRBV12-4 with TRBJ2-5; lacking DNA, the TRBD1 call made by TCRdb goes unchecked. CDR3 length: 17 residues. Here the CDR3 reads CASSAGTGTRSQETQYF.

The CDR3 loop is CASIAGGGADTQYF. The rearrangement links TRBV2 to TRBJ2-3; as DNA is missing, the TRBD2 call by TCRdb cannot be tested. This CDR3 has 14 residues. Per germline, CDR1 SNHLY and CDR2 FYNNEI.

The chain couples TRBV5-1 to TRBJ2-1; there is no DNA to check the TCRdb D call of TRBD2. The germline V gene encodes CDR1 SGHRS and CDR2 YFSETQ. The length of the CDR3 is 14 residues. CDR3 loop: CASSYLAGAGEQFF.

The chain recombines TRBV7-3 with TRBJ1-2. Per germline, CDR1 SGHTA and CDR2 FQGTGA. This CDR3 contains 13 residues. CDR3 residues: CASSLGNGYGYTF.

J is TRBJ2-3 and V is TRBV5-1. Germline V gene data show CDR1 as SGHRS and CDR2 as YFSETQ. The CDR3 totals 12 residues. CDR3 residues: CASSFSLDTQYF.

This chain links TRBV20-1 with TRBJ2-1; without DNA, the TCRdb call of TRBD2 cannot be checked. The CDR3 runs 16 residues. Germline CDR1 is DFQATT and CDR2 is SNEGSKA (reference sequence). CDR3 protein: CSARDRGRATYNEQFF.

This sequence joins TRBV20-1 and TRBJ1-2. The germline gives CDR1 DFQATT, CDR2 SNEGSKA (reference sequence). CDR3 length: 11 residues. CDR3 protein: CSAVHNYGYTF.

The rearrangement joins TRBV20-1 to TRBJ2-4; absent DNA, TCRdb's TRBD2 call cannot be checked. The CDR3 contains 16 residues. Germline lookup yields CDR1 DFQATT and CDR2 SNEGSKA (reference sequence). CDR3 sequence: CSARDWGDLAKNIQYF.

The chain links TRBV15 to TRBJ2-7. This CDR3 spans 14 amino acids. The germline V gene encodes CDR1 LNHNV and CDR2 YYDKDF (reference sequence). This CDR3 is CATSRGSSFYEQYF.

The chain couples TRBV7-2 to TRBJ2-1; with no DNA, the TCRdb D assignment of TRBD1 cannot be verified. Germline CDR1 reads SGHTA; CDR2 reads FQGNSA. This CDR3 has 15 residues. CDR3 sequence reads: CASSILTGGSNEQFF.

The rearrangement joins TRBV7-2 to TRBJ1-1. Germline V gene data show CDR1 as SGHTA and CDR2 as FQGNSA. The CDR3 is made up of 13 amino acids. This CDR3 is CASSPWRGTEAFF.

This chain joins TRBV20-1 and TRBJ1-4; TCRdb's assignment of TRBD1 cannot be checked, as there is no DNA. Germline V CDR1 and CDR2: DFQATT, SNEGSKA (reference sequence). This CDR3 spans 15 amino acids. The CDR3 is CSANTGGGFDEKLFF.

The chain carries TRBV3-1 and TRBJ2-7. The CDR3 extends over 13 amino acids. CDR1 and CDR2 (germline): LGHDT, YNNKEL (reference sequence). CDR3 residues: CASSQDLVSIQYF.

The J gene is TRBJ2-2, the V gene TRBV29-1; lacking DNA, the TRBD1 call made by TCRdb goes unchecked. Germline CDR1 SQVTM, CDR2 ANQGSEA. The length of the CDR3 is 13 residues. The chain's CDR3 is CSVEARDTGELFF.